The 23 T cell receptor beta chains below come from one sample, sequenced in a study of shared clonotypes between healthy human individuals. Positive CCR7 selection of CD45RO-negative cells yielded the naive CD8 cells, and terminally differentiated effector memory CD45RA+ cells were excluded. Clones were sequenced by immunoSEQ multiplex PCR, and TCRdb holds only the in-frame ones, with some missing. This table holds millions of clones, 93% found once. What was sequenced was naive CD8+ T cells from PBMCs. The receptor source for this set is a man younger than 35 in good health. Some clones in this sample may be carry-over from other donors' samples.

The gene calls are TRBV9 and TRBJ2-4, with TRBD2 identical over 8 bases. The CDR3 sequence is 18 residues long. The V and J ends lost 4 bases and 1 base, in that order; junction bases with no gene match: 13. Germline CDR1 SGDLS, CDR2 YYNGEE. CDR3 sequence (DNA): TGTGCCAGCAGCCCGAGTGGGTCCTTAGCGGGGGCCAAAAACATTCAGTACTTC. Translating it yields CASSPSGSLAGAKNIQYF.

With regard to this clone: Other DNA sequences within the sample encode an identical CDR3. The chain is built from TRBV4-1 and TRBJ2-1; 9 bases are a match to TRBD2. V lost 0 bases, J lost 2 bases, and 5 bases stayed unmatched. The germline gives CDR1 MGHRA, CDR2 YSYEKL. This CDR3 region has 17 residues. CDR3 sequence: CASSQDRASGAYNEQFF. For the CDR3, the DNA is TGCGCCAGCAGCCAAGATAGAGCTAGCGGGGCCTACAATGAGCAGTTCTTC.

Note on this clone: Other DNA sequences of this sample code for an identical CDR3. The rearrangement uses TRBV27 and TRBJ2-7, with 10 bases matching TRBD1. The CDR3 sequence is 13 residues long. Germline V lookup: CDR1 MNHEY, CDR2 SMNVEV (reference sequence). The V gene end was trimmed by 4 bases and the J gene end by 5 bases; junction bases not matched to a gene: 2. The CDR3 spells CASSSTGGNEQYF. The CDR3 DNA is TGTGCCAGCAGTTCGACAGGGGGCAACGAGCAGTACTTC.

The rearrangement links TRBV2 to TRBJ2-6; D unclear. This CDR3 region has 14 residues. The V and J ends lost 10 bases and 0 bases respectively, with 10 bases between them. The germline V gene encodes CDR1 SNHLY and CDR2 FYNNEI. CDR3 coding DNA: TGTGCCATCCTTCTCAGCTCTGGGGCCAACGTCCTGACTTTC. It codes for CAILLSSGANVLTF.

V and J are TRBV30 and TRBJ1-2; D unclear. Trimming took 7 bases from V and 8 from J, leaving 23 bases between them. The CDR3 runs to 14 residues. CDR1 and CDR2 (germline): GTSNPN, SVGIG (reference sequence). The CDR3 nucleotides read TGTGCCTTCCTCGACGGCTTCAATTCGAAGGGCTACACCTTC. As protein: CAFLDGFNSKGYTF.

This chain links TRBV19 with TRBJ1-1; TRBD1 is a possible D gene (5 bases). The length of the CDR3 is 15 residues. Trimming stripped 8 bases from V and 5 bases from J, with 21 bases between. Germline assignment: CDR1 LNHDA and CDR2 SQIVND (reference sequence). CDR3 DNA: TGTGCCAGTGGGCTGGCGTGGGGGGGGAGGACTGAAGCTTTCTTT. Its translation: CASGLAWGGRTEAFF. The whole variable domain, remainder taken from reference TRBV19 and TRBJ1-1, is DGGITQSPKYLFRKEGQNVTLSCEQNLNHDAMYWYRQDPGQGLRLIYYSQIVNDFQKGDIAEGYSVSREKKESFPLTVTSAQKNPTAFYLCASGLAWGGRTEAFFGQGTRLTVV.

The CDR3 DNA sequence: TGTGCCAGTAGTGGGAACATAGAAGAGACCCAGTACTTC. It is translated as CASSGNIEETQYF. The chain joins TRBV19 to TRBJ2-5; D not certain. Germline CDR1 is LNHDA and CDR2 is SQIVND (reference sequence). V dropped 5 bases and J dropped 3 bases, with 10 bases sitting between them. This CDR3 comprises 13 residues.

V is TRBV2 and J is TRBJ2-1; perhaps D is TRBD1 or TRBD2 (5 bases each). The CDR3 has 14 amino acids. Per the germline V gene, CDR1 is SNHLY and CDR2 is FYNNEI. V was shortened by 10 bases and J by 8 bases, with 21 bases between the two germline ends. CDR3: CATRPRGAAYEQFF. For the CDR3, the DNA is TGTGCCACGCGACCAAGAGGGGCCGCTTATGAGCAGTTCTTC.

V gene TRBV19 combines with J gene TRBJ1-1, with 7 bases aligning to TRBD1. Germline V gene data show CDR1 as LNHDA and CDR2 as SQIVND (reference sequence). Trimming at V came to 5 bases and at J to 7 bases, leaving 7 bases not matched to a gene. This CDR3 has 13 amino acids. Written as DNA, the CDR3 is TGTGCCAGTAGTGCGGGGAGGGGGCTTGAAGCTTTCTTT. Residues: CASSAGRGLEAFF. Full variable domain (rest looked up from reference TRBV19 and TRBJ1-1): DGGITQSPKYLFRKEGQNVTLSCEQNLNHDAMYWYRQDPGQGLRLIYYSQIVNDFQKGDIAEGYSVSREKKESFPLTVTSAQKNPTAFYLCASSAGRGLEAFFGQGTRLTVV.

The CDR3 DNA reads as TGTGCCAGCAGCAAACCGGGACTGATCTATGGCTACACCTTC. This sequence encodes CASSKPGLIYGYTF. The rearrangement joins TRBV28 to TRBJ1-2, with D possibly matching TRBD1 (5 bases). Germline CDR1 MDHEN, CDR2 SYDVKM. This CDR3 comprises 14 residues. Trimming took 6 bases from V and 4 from J, leaving 15 bases between them.

To note about this clone: The sample contains more than one DNA sequence encoding this CDR3. The V and J genes are TRBV19 and TRBJ2-7, with D perhaps TRBD2 (5 bases). This CDR3 contains 14 residues. The germline V gene encodes CDR1 LNHDA and CDR2 SQIVND (reference sequence). Trimming pared 2 bases from V and 3 bases from J, leaving 11 bases between. The CDR3, as DNA: TGTGCCAGTAGTATACGGGGTTCCGGCTACGAGCAGTACTTC. It yields the protein CASSIRGSGYEQYF.

The V call is TRBV7-9, the J call TRBJ2-2; possible D gene TRBD2, 6 bases. This CDR3 is built from 17 residues. The V and J ends lost 4 bases and 2 bases respectively, with 17 bases between them. Germline V gives CDR1 SEHNR, CDR2 FQNEAQ (reference sequence). CDR3 nucleotides: TGTGCCAGCAGCTCGCCCGTGAAGGGACTTAACACCGGGGAGCTGTTTTTT. Its protein is CASSSPVKGLNTGELFF.

This rearrangement joins TRBV11-2 to TRBJ2-2; 11 bases agree with TRBD1. J gave up 4 bases and V 4 bases, and 8 bases lay outside the gene matches. CDR3 length: 17 amino acids. Germline CDR1 is SGHAT and CDR2 is FQNNGV. Here the CDR3 reads CASSSLPGTGGTGELFF. As DNA, the CDR3 is TGTGCCAGCAGCTCGTTACCCGGGACAGGGGGCACCGGGGAGCTGTTTTTT.

The table lists this clone with a count of one. V usage is TRBV7-9 and J usage is TRBJ2-2; 8 bases match TRBD2. V was clipped by 3 bases and J by 5 bases; unmatched bases: 14. This CDR3 spans 18 amino acids. Germline CDR1 and CDR2: SEHNR and FQNEAQ (reference sequence). CDR3 amino acids: CASSLGLVLGLLTGELFF. The CDR3 DNA is TGTGCCAGCAGCTTGGGACTAGTTTTAGGTCTATTGACCGGGGAGCTGTTTTTT.

The chain links TRBV7-2 to TRBJ1-2; D remains ambiguous. CDR1 and CDR2 (germline): SGHTA, FQGNSA. The length of the CDR3 is 15 residues. V gave up 0 bases and J gave up 8 bases, with 16 bases separating them. As DNA, the CDR3 is TGTGCCAGCAGCTTAGCGAGGGCCACGTACGAAGGCTACACCTTC. Its translation: CASSLARATYEGYTF.

The chain combines TRBV4-1 with TRBJ2-7; possibly TRBD2 for D (6 bases). Per the germline V gene, CDR1 is MGHRA and CDR2 is YSYEKL. The CDR3 is 14 residues long. V was clipped by 1 base and J by 5 bases, with 12 bases between them. The CDR3 sequence: CASSQVGTSNEQYF. CDR3 DNA sequence: TGCGCCAGCAGCCAAGTCGGGACTTCCAACGAGCAGTACTTC.

The rearrangement uses TRBV5-1 and TRBJ2-7; possible D gene TRBD1, 6 bases. The V gene's germline CDR1 is SGHRS and CDR2 YFSETQ. V lost 4 bases to trimming and J lost 3 bases, with 14 bases between them. The CDR3 is made up of 14 amino acids. The CDR3 DNA reads TGCGCCAGCAGCCCCACAGGGACGCACTACGAGCAGTACTTC. It translates to CASSPTGTHYEQYF.

The genes are TRBV7-9 and TRBJ2-3, with a weak D call TRBD2 (6 bases). This CDR3 is 15 amino acids long. Germline CDR1 and CDR2: SEHNR and FQNEAQ (reference sequence). V lost 3 bases, J lost 4 bases, and 14 bases lay in between. Written as DNA, the CDR3 is TGTGCCAGCAGCTTGCCCGGGACTGAAGCAGATACGCAGTATTTT. It encodes CASSLPGTEADTQYF.

This clone appeared once. The rearrangement joins TRBV5-1 to TRBJ2-7, with D possibly TRBD1 on 5 matching bases. Looked up from germline, CDR1 is SGHRS and CDR2 is YFSETQ. This CDR3 contains 13 residues. Trimming left V 1 base short and J 5 bases short, with 10 bases between. The CDR3 region has the DNA TGCGCCAGCAGCTTGAGGACACTGGACGAGCAGTACTTC. As protein: CASSLRTLDEQYF.

This chain joins TRBV9 and TRBJ2-1, with TRBD2 identical over 9 bases. CDR3 size: 18 residues. With V trimmed by 1 base and J by 7 bases, 15 bases remained unmatched. CDR1 and CDR2 from the germline V gene are SGDLS and YYNGEE. CDR3 sequence (DNA): TGTGCCAGCAGCGTAAACTTATTAGGCGGGAGGGCCGGGAATGAGCAGTTCTTC. Its protein product is CASSVNLLGGRAGNEQFF. The complete variable domain, with remaining parts taken from reference TRBV9 and TRBJ2-1, reads DSGVTQTPKHLITATGQRVTLRCSPRSGDLSVYWYQQSLDQGLQFLIQYYNGEERAKGNILERFSAQQFPDLHSELNLSSLELGDSALYFCASSVNLLGGRAGNEQFFGPGTRLTVL.

This rearrangement joins TRBV4-2 to TRBJ1-2, with 8 bases matching TRBD1. The CDR3 has 15 amino acids. The junction had 8 bases not matched to a gene; V was cut back by 0 bases and J by 8 bases. CDR1 LGHNA and CDR2 YNFKEQ come from the germline V gene. The CDR3 sequence: CASSQEDRAGEGYTF. The CDR3, as DNA: TGTGCCAGCAGCCAAGAGGACAGGGCAGGTGAGGGCTACACCTTC.

This chain links TRBV9 with TRBJ2-7; the match to TRBD1 covers 8 bases. CDR3 length: 19 amino acids. Germline-derived CDR1 and CDR2 are SGDLS and YYNGEE. The V gene end was trimmed by 0 bases and the J gene end by 1 base; junction bases not matched to a gene: 15. The CDR3 DNA follows: TGTGCCAGCAGCGTAGGGCTTGGACAGGGAGGTTTGGTGTCCTACGAGCAGTACTTC. Its translation: CASSVGLGQGGLVSYEQYF.

This chain uses TRBV4-3 with TRBJ2-7; 9 nucleotides agree with TRBD1. Germline V gene sequence: CDR1 LGHNA, CDR2 YSLEER. This CDR3 has 13 residues. The junction had 3 bases not matched to a gene; V was cut back by 3 bases and J by 6 bases. The CDR3 protein is CASSHGQGTEQYF. CDR3 nucleotides: TGCGCCAGCAGCCACGGACAGGGGACCGAGCAGTACTTC.